This T cell receptor beta chain stems from a study of breast tumors, draining lymph nodes, adjacent tissues. One entry per CDR3 protein, called by TCRdb with MiXCR from the multiplex PCR reads. Of about 200,000 distinct CDR3 sequences listed, 30% to 35% are singletons. Axillary draining lymph nodes of breast cancer patients supplied the node samples. Study results and caveats: Data fit most tumor T cells coming from lymph node, expanding in tumor. Compared with lymph nodes, tumors were less diverse; compared with nontumor tissue, more.

In this sample, this clonotype turned up a few times. Its antigen is not identified. The clonotype originates from a female donor with breast cancer. Some clones in this sample may be carry-over from other donors' samples. The sequencing sample was made of axillary lymph node tissue.

DNA for the CDR3: TGTGCCAGCTCACCACAGGGGACGGGTGGAAACACCATATATTTT. The encoded protein is CASSPQGTGGNTIYF. The genes are TRBV18 and TRBJ1-3, with a possible D match to TRBD1 (5 bases). This CDR3 has 15 residues. V lost 1 base and J 3 bases, leaving 10 bases between the germline ends. Germline loops: CDR1 KGHSH, CDR2 LQKENI.